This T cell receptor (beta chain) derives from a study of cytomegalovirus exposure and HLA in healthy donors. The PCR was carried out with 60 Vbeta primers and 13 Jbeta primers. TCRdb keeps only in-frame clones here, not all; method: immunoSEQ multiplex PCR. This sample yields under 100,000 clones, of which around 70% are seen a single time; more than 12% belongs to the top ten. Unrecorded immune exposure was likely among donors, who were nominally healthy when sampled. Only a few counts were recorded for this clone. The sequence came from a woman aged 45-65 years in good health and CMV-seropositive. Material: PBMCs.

In DNA, the CDR3 is TGTGCCAGCAGCCAAGGGGGACGGAACACTGAAGCTTTCTTT. This gives the protein CASSQGGRNTEAFF. The chain combines TRBV11-2 with TRBJ1-1; perhaps TRBD1 as D (6 bases). Between the trimmed V and J ends, which lost 5 bases and 1 base, there was a span of 11 bases. This CDR3 is built from 14 residues. Germline V gene lookup returns CDR1 SGHAT and CDR2 FQNNGV.